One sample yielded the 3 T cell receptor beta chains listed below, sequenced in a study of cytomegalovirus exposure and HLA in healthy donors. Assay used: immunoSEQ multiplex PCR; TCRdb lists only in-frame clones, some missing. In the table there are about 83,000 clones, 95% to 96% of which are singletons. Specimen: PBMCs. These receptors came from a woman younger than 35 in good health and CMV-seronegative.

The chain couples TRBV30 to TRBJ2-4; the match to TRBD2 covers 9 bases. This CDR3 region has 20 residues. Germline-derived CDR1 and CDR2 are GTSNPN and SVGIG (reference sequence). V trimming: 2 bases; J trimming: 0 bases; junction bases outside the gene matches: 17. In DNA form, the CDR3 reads TGTGCCTGGAGTAATATGCGATCGGCTAGCGGGACCCTAGCCAAAAACATTCAGTACTTC. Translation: CAWSNMRSASGTLAKNIQYF.

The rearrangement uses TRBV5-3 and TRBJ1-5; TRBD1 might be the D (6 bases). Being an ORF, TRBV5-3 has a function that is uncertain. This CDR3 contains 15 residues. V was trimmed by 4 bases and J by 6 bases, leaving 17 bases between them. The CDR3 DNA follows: TGTGCCAGAAGCAAGGACGGGGGGCGGACTCAGCCCCAGCATTTT. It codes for CARSKDGGRTQPQHF.

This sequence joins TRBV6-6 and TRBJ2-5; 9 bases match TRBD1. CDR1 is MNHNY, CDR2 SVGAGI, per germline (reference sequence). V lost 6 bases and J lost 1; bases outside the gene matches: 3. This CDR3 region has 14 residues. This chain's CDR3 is CASRSTGGQETQYF. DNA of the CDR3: TGTGCCAGCAGGTCGACAGGGGGCCAAGAGACCCAGTACTTC.